Sequencing of this T cell receptor beta chain was carried out in a study of technical replicates of blood from a few donors. This CDR3 is built from 15 residues. The germline gives CDR1 SGHRS, CDR2 YFSETQ. The V and J ends lost 5 bases and 6 bases, in that order; junction bases with no gene match: 11. A single count supports this clone. Some clones are missing from TCRdb's copy, which holds only in-frame ones; the method was immunoSEQ multiplex PCR. Seen here are approximately 49,000 clones, roughly nine tenths observed once, and the top ten hold approximately 4%. V is TRBV5-1 and J is TRBJ2-7; 10 positions match TRBD1. This clonotype was obtained from a human donor in good health. Some clones in this sample may be carry-over from other donors' samples. What was sequenced was PBMCs. CDR3 protein: CASSQKTGGRGEQYF. CDR3 DNA: TGCGCCAGCAGTCAAAAGACAGGGGGCAGGGGCGAGCAGTACTTC.